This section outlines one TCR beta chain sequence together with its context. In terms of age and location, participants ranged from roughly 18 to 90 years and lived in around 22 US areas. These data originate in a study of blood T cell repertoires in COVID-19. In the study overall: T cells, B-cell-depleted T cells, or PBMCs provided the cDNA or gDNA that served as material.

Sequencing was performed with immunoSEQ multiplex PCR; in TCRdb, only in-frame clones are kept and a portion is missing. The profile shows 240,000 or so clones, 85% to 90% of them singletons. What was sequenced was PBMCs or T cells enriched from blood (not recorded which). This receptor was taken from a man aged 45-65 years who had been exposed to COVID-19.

CDR3 bases: TGTGCCACCAGCAGAGAACAGGGCGGGTCTTTCTTT. This sequence encodes CATSREQGGSFF. The chain carries TRBV15 and TRBJ1-1, with D possibly TRBD1 on 6 matching bases. Trimming shortened V by 0 bases and J by 12 bases, and 11 bases separated the two germline ends. CDR1 LNHNV and CDR2 YYDKDF come from the germline V gene (reference sequence). The CDR3 totals 12 residues.